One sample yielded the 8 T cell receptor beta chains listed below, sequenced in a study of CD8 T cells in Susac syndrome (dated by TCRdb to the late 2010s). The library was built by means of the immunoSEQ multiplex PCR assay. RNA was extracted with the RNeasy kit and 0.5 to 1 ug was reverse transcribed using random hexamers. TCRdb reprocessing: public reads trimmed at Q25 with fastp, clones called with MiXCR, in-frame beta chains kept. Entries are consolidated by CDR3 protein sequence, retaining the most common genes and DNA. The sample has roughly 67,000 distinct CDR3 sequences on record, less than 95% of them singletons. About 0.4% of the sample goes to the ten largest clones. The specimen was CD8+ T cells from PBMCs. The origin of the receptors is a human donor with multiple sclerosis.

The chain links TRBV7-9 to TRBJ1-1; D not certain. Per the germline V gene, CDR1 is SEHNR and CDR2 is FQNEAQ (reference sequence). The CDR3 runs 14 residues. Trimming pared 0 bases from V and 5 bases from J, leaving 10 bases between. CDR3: CASSLAGAGTEAFF. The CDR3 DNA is TGTGCCAGCAGCTTAGCTGGCGCGGGGACTGAAGCTTTCTTT. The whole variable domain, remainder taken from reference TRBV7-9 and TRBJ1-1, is DTGVSQNPRHKITKRGQNVTFRCDPISEHNRLYWYRQTLGQGPEFLTYFQNEAQLEKSRLLSDRFSAERPKGSFSTLEIQRTEQGDSAMYLCASSLAGAGTEAFFGQGTRLTVV.

CDR3 protein: CASSGGGVHNEQFF. The CDR3, as DNA: TGCGCCAGCAGCGGCGGGGGGGTCCACAATGAGCAGTTCTTC. The chain joins TRBV5-1 to TRBJ2-1, with 9 bases lining up with TRBD2. The germline V gene has CDR1 SGHRS and CDR2 YFSETQ. The CDR3 has 14 amino acids. With V trimmed by 4 bases and J by 5 bases, 4 bases remained unmatched.

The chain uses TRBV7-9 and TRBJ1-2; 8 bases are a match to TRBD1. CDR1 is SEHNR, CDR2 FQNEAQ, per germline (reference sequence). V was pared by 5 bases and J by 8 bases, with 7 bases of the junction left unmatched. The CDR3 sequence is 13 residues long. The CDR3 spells CASSKGTGGGYTF. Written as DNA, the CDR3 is TGTGCCAGCAGCAAAGGGACAGGAGGCGGCTACACCTTC.

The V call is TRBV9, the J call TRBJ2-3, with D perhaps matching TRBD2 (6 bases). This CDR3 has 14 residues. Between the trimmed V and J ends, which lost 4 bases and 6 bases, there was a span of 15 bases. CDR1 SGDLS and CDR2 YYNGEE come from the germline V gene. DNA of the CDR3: TGTGCCAGCAGCCCCTGGGGAGGCGGCGATACGCAGTATTTT. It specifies CASSPWGGGDTQYF. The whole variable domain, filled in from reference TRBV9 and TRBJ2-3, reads DSGVTQTPKHLITATGQRVTLRCSPRSGDLSVYWYQQSLDQGLQFLIQYYNGEERAKGNILERFSAQQFPDLHSELNLSSLELGDSALYFCASSPWGGGDTQYFGPGTRLTVL.

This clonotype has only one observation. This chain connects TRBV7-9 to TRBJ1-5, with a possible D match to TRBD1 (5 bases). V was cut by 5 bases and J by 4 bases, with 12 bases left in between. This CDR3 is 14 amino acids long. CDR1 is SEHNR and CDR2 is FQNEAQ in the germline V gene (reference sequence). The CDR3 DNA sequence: TGTGCCAGCAGCACCGTATGGACAAATCAGCCCCAGCATTTT. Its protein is CASSTVWTNQPQHF.

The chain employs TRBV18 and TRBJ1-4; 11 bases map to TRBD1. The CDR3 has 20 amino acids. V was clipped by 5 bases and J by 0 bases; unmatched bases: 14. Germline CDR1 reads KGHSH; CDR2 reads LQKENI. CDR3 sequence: CASSSLPPDRGRTTNEKLFF. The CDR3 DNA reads TGTGCCAGCTCATCACTACCCCCGGACAGGGGGCGTACAACTAATGAAAAACTGTTTTTT.

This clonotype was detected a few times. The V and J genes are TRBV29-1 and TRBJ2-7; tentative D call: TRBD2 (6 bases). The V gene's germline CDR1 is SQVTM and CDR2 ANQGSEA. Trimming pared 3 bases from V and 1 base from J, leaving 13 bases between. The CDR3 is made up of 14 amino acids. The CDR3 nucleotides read TGCAGCGTTGAGGTAGCGGAAGGGTCCTACGAGCAGTACTTC. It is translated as CSVEVAEGSYEQYF.

CDR3 amino acids: CASKDSLNTEAFF. The CDR3, as DNA: TGTGCCAGCAAAGACAGCTTGAACACTGAAGCTTTCTTT. V gene TRBV6-1 combines with J gene TRBJ1-1, with TRBD1 as a possible D gene (5 bases). Trimming left V 7 bases short and J 0 bases short, with 9 bases between. Looked up from germline, CDR1 is MNHNS and CDR2 is SASEGT. The length of the CDR3 is 13 residues.